A selection of T cell receptor beta chains follows, all from one sample in a study of graft-versus-host responses after intestinal transplantation. Some clones are missing from TCRdb's copy, which holds only in-frame ones; the method was immunoSEQ multiplex PCR. The sample includes more than 85,000 clones, around 84% seen only once; the top ten take about 0.8%. No cognate antigen is known for these TCRs. Sequenced material: unstimulated CD4+ T cells sorted from spleen or lymph node cells, taken before intestinal transplant. All receptors derive from a human donor who received an intestinal transplant. Both conserved end residues are part of each CDR3. A D gene is named only where the DNA matches it firmly. Some rows mark clone size as missing; the rest say once, few, many or name a class of expanded clone.

J gene,D gene,V gene,clone size,CDR3 protein,CDR3 DNA
TRBJ2-1,TRBD1,TRBV4-1,NA,CASSPWTGQTYNEQFF,TGCGCCAGCAGCCCATGGACAGGGCAGACCTACAATGAGCAGTTCTTC
TRBJ2-5,TRBD1,TRBV29-1,NA,CSVSRGETQYF,TGCAGCGTTTCCAGGGGGGAGACCCAGTACTTC
TRBJ1-3,NA,TRBV5-1,NA,CASSRGGAGGNTIYF,TGCGCCAGCAGCCGGGGAGGGGCAGGTGGAAACACCATATATTTT
TRBJ2-1,TRBD2,TRBV7-8,NA,CASSPGTSGDQFF,TGTGCCAGCAGCCCGGGGACTAGCGGGGACCAGTTCTTC
TRBJ2-7,NA,TRBV6-1,NA,CASSDGQFSSYEQYF,TGTGCCAGCAGTGACGGACAGTTCAGCTCCTACGAGCAGTACTTC
TRBJ1-3,NA,TRBV30,NA,CAWIGRGTGNTIYF,TGTGCCTGGATCGGAAGAGGGACTGGAAACACCATATATTTT
TRBJ1-1,NA,TRBV27,NA,CASSRAGTEAFF,TGTGCCAGCAGCCGGGCGGGCACTGAAGCTTTCTTT
TRBJ2-7,TRBD1,TRBV7-8,few,CASSFTTGVRYEQYF,TGTGCCAGCAGCTTTACGACAGGGGTAAGGTACGAGCAGTACTTC
TRBJ1-1,TRBD1,TRBV13,NA,CASSRGQGNTEAFF,TGTGCCAGCAGCCGGGGACAGGGGAACACTGAAGCTTTCTTT
TRBJ2-7,NA,TRBV4-1,NA,CASSATPFAYEQYF,TGCGCCAGCAGCGCGACACCTTTCGCCTACGAGCAGTACTTC
TRBJ2-5,TRBD1,TRBV10-3,once,CAIRAGGSQETQYF,TGTGCCATCAGGGCAGGGGGATCCCAAGAGACCCAGTACTTC
TRBJ2-1,TRBD1,TRBV5-1,NA,CASHRGQGVNEQFF,TGCGCCAGCCACCGCGGACAGGGTGTGAATGAGCAGTTCTTC
TRBJ2-3,NA,TRBV9,NA,CASSGTGSTDTQYF,TGTGCCAGCAGCGGAACAGGGAGCACAGATACGCAGTATTTT
TRBJ2-1,TRBD2,TRBV4-2,NA,CASSRGLAGGPYNEQFF,TGTGCCAGCAGCCGAGGACTAGCGGGAGGTCCCTACAATGAGCAGTTCTTC
TRBJ1-4,TRBD1,TRBV2,NA,CASRTGGNEKLFF,TGTGCCAGCAGAACAGGGGGTAATGAAAAACTGTTTTTT
TRBJ2-3,NA,TRBV7-9,NA,CASSSRGGGTDTQYF,TGTGCCAGCAGCTCCCGGGGAGGTGGCACAGATACGCAGTATTTT
TRBJ2-3,TRBD2,TRBV4-2,NA,CASSQETGTSGGTDTQYF,TGTGCCAGCAGCCAAGAAACGGGAACTAGCGGGGGCACAGATACGCAGTATTTT
TRBJ1-5,NA,TRBV5-5,NA,CASSLVLTQPQHF,TGTGCCAGCAGCTTGGTCCTAACTCAGCCCCAGCATTTT
TRBJ2-1,NA,TRBV19,NA,CASSIDGGSSYNEQFF,TGTGCCAGTAGTATAGATGGGGGGAGCTCCTACAATGAGCAGTTCTTC
TRBJ2-3,NA,TRBV7-2,NA,CASSVSWSTDTQYF,TGTGCCAGCAGCGTTAGTTGGAGCACAGATACGCAGTATTTT
TRBJ2-7,NA,TRBV5-1,NA,CASSDPGKGSYEQYF,TGCGCCAGCAGCGACCCAGGCAAGGGGTCCTACGAGCAGTACTTC
TRBJ2-6,TRBD1,TRBV5-1,NA,CASSPFGTGGSGANVLTF,TGCGCCAGCAGCCCATTCGGGACAGGGGGCTCTGGGGCCAACGTCCTGACTTTC
TRBJ1-2,TRBD1,TRBV28,NA,CASSSIPPGTGYGYTF,TGTGCCAGCAGTTCCATCCCACCCGGGACAGGGTATGGCTACACCTTC
TRBJ2-2,NA,TRBV18,NA,CASSRLAVANTGELFF,TGTGCCAGCTCACGCCTTGCGGTTGCGAACACCGGGGAGCTGTTTTTT
TRBJ1-2,NA,TRBV18,NA,CASSPPSGRTEGYTF,TGTGCCAGCTCACCACCGTCGGGGAGGACGGAGGGCTACACCTTC
TRBJ1-2,NA,TRBV5-1,few,CASSLVANGGHGYTF,TGCGCCAGCAGCTTGGTGGCTAATGGGGGCCATGGCTACACCTTC
TRBJ2-7,TRBD1,TRBV19,once,CASRKGTTGDSYEQYF,TGTGCCAGTAGGAAAGGGACGACAGGGGACTCCTACGAGCAGTACTTC
TRBJ1-1,NA,TRBV5-1,NA,CASSLVRGGTEAFF,TGCGCCAGCAGCTTAGTCCGGGGAGGCACTGAAGCTTTCTTT
TRBJ1-6,NA,TRBV15,NA,CATSRGKGEGNSPLHF,TGTGCCACCAGCAGGGGAAAAGGGGAAGGAAATTCACCCCTCCACTTT
TRBJ1-5,NA,TRBV6-1,NA,CASSEAIRGQPQHF,TGTGCCAGCAGTGAAGCTATTCGGGGTCAGCCCCAGCATTTT
TRBJ1-2,NA,TRBV5-4,NA,CASSPDQTYGYTF,TGTGCCAGCAGCCCCGATCAGACTTATGGCTACACCTTC
TRBJ2-7,TRBD1,TRBV10-3,NA,CAIRDRGDSYEQYF,TGTGCCATCAGGGACAGGGGTGACTCCTACGAGCAGTACTTC
TRBJ2-3,TRBD2,TRBV7-2,NA,CASSVGLAGADTQYF,TGTGCCAGCAGCGTCGGACTAGCGGGAGCTGATACGCAGTATTTT
TRBJ2-5,NA,TRBV10-2,once,CASSEVLGGTTQYF,TGCGCCAGCAGTGAGGTCCTGGGAGGAACCACCCAGTACTTC
TRBJ2-3,TRBD1,TRBV5-1,NA,CASSLDRGGDTQYF,TGCGCCAGCAGCTTGGACAGGGGTGGGGATACGCAGTATTTT
TRBJ2-7,NA,TRBV2,NA,CASSERVGQGIYEQYF,TGTGCCAGCAGTGAAAGGGTGGGTCAGGGTATCTACGAGCAGTACTTC
TRBJ2-7,TRBD2,TRBV7-8,NA,CASSSDRLAGFEQYF,TGTGCCAGCAGCTCTGATCGACTAGCGGGATTCGAGCAGTACTTC
TRBJ2-5,TRBD1,TRBV11-2,NA,CASSSGQGPSETQYF,TGTGCCAGCAGCTCGGGACAGGGGCCCTCGGAGACCCAGTACTTC
TRBJ2-1,TRBD2,TRBV28,NA,CASSPSGNLNEQFF,TGTGCCAGCAGTCCTAGCGGGAACCTCAATGAGCAGTTCTTC
TRBJ2-5,NA,TRBV10-2,NA,CASRKIGALEETQYF,TGCGCCAGCAGGAAGATTGGGGCTCTGGAAGAGACCCAGTACTTC
TRBJ1-5,TRBD1,TRBV27,NA,CASSLAGGAGQPQHF,TGTGCCAGCAGTTTGGCAGGGGGCGCTGGGCAGCCCCAGCATTTT
TRBJ1-2,TRBD1,TRBV9,once,CASSVGTALNYGYTF,TGTGCCAGCAGCGTCGGGACAGCTCTAAACTATGGCTACACCTTC
TRBJ1-5,NA,TRBV27,NA,CASSPSRNQPQHF,TGTGCCAGCAGTCCTAGTAGGAATCAGCCCCAGCATTTT
TRBJ1-5,TRBD1,TRBV6-1,NA,CASRLRQGMNQPQHF,TGTGCCAGCAGATTAAGACAGGGGATGAATCAGCCCCAGCATTTT
TRBJ2-7,TRBD1,TRBV9,NA,CASSVAVGQGVDEQYF,TGTGCCAGCAGCGTAGCGGTTGGACAGGGCGTCGACGAGCAGTACTTC
TRBJ1-4,NA,TRBV28,NA,CASSSAGGQVNEKLFF,TGTGCCAGCAGTTCAGCGGGGGGGCAAGTGAATGAAAAACTGTTTTTT
TRBJ2-7,NA,TRBV2,once,CASSGKPRWAVPRPYEQYF,TGTGCCAGCAGTGGAAAGCCCCGTTGGGCAGTTCCAAGGCCCTACGAGCAGTACTTC
TRBJ2-7,TRBD2,TRBV4-1,NA,CASSRRLAGVDEQYF,TGCGCCAGCAGCCGAAGACTAGCGGGGGTCGACGAGCAGTACTTC
TRBJ2-1,TRBD2,TRBV6-1,NA,CASNLAGGGEQFF,TGTGCCAGCAACTTAGCGGGGGGGGGTGAGCAGTTCTTC
TRBJ1-3,NA,TRBV4-1,NA,CASTGGGSGNTIYF,TGCGCCAGCACGGGGGGGGGTTCTGGAAACACCATATATTTT
TRBJ1-5,NA,TRBV19,once,CASSIQDIEQPQHF,TGTGCCAGTAGTATACAGGACATAGAACAGCCCCAGCATTTT
TRBJ2-1,TRBD2,TRBV15,NA,CATSRVSGTRVSGEQFF,TGTGCCACCAGCAGAGTGTCAGGGACTAGGGTGTCGGGTGAGCAGTTCTTC
TRBJ2-7,NA,TRBV18,NA,CASSPGQSSHEQYF,TGTGCCAGCTCACCAGGACAGTCCTCCCACGAGCAGTACTTC
TRBJ1-1,NA,TRBV28,NA,CASSFFPGEAFF,TGTGCCAGCAGTTTTTTCCCGGGGGAAGCTTTCTTT
TRBJ1-5,NA,TRBV7-2,once,CASSLAFSQPQHF,TGTGCCAGCAGCTTAGCGTTCAGTCAGCCCCAGCATTTT
TRBJ2-7,TRBD2,TRBV29-1,NA,CSVASGIYEQYF,TGCAGCGTCGCTAGCGGCATTTACGAGCAGTACTTC
TRBJ1-5,TRBD1,TRBV4-1,NA,CASSQHRDRVYSNQPQHF,TGCGCCAGCAGCCAACACCGGGACAGGGTTTATAGCAATCAGCCCCAGCATTTT
TRBJ1-4,NA,TRBV5-4,few,CASSLTGFNNEKLFF,TGTGCCAGCAGCTTGACCGGGTTCAATAATGAAAAACTGTTTTTT
TRBJ2-7,TRBD2,TRBV7-2,once,CASSIAGGSYEQYF,TGTGCCAGCAGCATCGCGGGGGGCTCCTACGAGCAGTACTTC